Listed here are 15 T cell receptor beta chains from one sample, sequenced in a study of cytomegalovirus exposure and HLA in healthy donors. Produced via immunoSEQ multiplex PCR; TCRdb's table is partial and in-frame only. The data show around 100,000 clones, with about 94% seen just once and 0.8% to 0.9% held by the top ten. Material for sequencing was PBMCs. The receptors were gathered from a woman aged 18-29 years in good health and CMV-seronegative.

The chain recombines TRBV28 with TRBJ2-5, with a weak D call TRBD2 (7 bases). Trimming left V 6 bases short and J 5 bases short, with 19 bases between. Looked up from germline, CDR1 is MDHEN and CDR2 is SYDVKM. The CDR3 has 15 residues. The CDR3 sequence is CASRREQGGSETQYF. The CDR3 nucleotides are TGTGCCAGCAGACGAGAACAGGGAGGGAGCGAGACCCAGTACTTC.

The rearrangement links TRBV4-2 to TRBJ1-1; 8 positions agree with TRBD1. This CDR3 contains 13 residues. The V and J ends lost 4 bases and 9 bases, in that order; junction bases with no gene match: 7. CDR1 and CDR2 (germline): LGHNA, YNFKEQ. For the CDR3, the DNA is TGTGCCAGCAGCCGAGGACAGGGTGGGAAAGCTTTCTTT. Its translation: CASSRGQGGKAFF.

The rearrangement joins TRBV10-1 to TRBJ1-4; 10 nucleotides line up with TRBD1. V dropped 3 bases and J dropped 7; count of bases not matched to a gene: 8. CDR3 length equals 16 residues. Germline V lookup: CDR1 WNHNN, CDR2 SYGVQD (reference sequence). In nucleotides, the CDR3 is TGCGCCAGCAGTGAAGCTGGGACAGGGGAGGGTGAAAAACTGTTTTTT. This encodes CASSEAGTGEGEKLFF.

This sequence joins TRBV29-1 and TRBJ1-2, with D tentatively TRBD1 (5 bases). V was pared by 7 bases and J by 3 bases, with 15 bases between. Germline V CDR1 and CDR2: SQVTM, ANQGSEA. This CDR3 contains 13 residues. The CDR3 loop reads CSAWDGGDYGYTF. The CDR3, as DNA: TGCAGCGCATGGGACGGGGGGGACTATGGCTACACCTTC.

The CDR3 reads CASSLRQNRGPNEKLFF. Here the CDR3 DNA reads TGTGCCAGCAGTTTACGGCAAAACAGGGGGCCTAATGAAAAACTGTTTTTT. This sequence joins TRBV27 and TRBJ1-4; 9 bases align to TRBD1. This CDR3 spans 17 amino acids. Germline loops: CDR1 MNHEY, CDR2 SMNVEV (reference sequence). The V gene end was trimmed by 2 bases and the J gene end by 3 bases; junction bases not matched to a gene: 7. The full variable domain, completed using reference TRBV27 and TRBJ1-4, is EAQVTQNPRYLITVTGKKLTVTCSQNMNHEYMSWYRQDPGLGLRQIYYSMNVEVTDKGDVPEGYKVSRKEKRNFPLILESPSPNQTSLYFCASSLRQNRGPNEKLFFGSGTQLSVL.

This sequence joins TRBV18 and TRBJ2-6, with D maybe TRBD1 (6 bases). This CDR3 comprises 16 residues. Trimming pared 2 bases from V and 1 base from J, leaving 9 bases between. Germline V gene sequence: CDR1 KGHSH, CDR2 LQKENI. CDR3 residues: CASSPRQVSGANVLTF. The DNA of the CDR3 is TGTGCCAGCTCACCAAGACAGGTATCTGGGGCCAACGTCCTGACTTTC.

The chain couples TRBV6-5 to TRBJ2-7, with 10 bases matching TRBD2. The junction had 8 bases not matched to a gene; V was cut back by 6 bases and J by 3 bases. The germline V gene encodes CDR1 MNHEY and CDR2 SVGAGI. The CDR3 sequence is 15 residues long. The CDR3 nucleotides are TGTGCCAGCAGCCCCGGACTAGCGGAGAACTACGAGCAGTACTTC. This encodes CASSPGLAENYEQYF.

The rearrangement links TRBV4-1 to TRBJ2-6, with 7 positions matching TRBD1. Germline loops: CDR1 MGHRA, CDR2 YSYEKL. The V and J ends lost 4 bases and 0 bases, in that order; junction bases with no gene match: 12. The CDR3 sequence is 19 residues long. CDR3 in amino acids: CASSPYWDSRDSGANVLTF. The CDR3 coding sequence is TGCGCCAGCAGCCCATACTGGGACAGCCGAGACTCTGGGGCCAACGTCCTGACTTTC.

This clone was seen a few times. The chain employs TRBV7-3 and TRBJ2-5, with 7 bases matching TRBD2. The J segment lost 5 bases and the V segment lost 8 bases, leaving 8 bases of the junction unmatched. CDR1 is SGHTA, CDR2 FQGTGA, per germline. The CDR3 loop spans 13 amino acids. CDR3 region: CASSAWGGETQYF. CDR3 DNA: TGTGCCAGCTCGGCCTGGGGGGGTGAGACCCAGTACTTC.

In DNA, the CDR3 is TGCGCCAGCAGCTTGCGGACAGGGGGCGCGGACACTGAAGCTTTCTTT. Translated: CASSLRTGGADTEAFF. The chain recombines TRBV5-1 with TRBJ1-1; 11 nucleotides agree with TRBD1. Per the germline V gene, CDR1 is SGHRS and CDR2 is YFSETQ. V gave up 1 base and J gave up 3 bases; unmatched junction bases: 5. The CDR3 spans 16 residues.

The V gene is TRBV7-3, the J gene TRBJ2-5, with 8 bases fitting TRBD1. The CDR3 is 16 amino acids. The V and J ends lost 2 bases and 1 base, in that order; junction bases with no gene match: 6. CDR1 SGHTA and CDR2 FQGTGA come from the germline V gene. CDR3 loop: CASSLGSQGAQETQYF. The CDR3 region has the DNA TGTGCCAGCAGCTTAGGTTCCCAGGGGGCCCAAGAGACCCAGTACTTC.

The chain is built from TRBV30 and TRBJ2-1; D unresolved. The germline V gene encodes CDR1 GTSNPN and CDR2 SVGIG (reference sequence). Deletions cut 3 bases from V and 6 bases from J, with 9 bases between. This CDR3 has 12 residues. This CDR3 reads CAWRGGSNEQFF. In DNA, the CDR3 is TGTGCCTGGAGAGGCGGATCCAATGAGCAGTTCTTC.

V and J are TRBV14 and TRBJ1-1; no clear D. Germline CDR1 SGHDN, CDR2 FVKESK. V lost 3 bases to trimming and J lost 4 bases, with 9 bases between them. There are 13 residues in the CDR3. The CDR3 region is CASSHNYVTEAFF. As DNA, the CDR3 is TGTGCCAGCAGCCACAACTACGTCACTGAAGCTTTCTTT. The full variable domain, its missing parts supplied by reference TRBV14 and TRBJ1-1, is EAGVTQFPSHSVIEKGQTVTLRCDPISGHDNLYWYRRVMGKEIKFLLHFVKESKQDESGMPNNRFLAERTGGTYSTLKVQPAELEDSGVYFCASSHNYVTEAFFGQGTRLTVV.

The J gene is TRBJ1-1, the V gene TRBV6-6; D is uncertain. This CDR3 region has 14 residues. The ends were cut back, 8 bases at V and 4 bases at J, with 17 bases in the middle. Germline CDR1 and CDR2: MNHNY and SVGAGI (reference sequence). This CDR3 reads CASGLHGPSTEAFF. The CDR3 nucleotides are TGTGCCAGCGGCCTTCATGGGCCAAGCACTGAAGCTTTCTTT.

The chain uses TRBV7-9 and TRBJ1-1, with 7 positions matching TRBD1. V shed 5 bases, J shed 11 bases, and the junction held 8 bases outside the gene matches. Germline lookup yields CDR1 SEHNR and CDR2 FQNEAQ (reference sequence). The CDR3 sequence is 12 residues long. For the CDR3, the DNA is TGTGCCAGCAGCACAGGGGAAGGGAGGGCTTTCTTT. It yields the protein CASSTGEGRAFF.